The 19 T cell receptor beta chains listed next were all sequenced from one sample in a study of OX40 agonist ivuxolimab in advanced cancers. Using immunoSEQ multiplex PCR, the repertoire was profiled, and TCRdb retains in-frame clones only, with some absent. Of approximately 74,000 clones listed, 80% to 95% are singletons. The material was CD4+ or CD8+ T cells sorted from blood, obtained in a trial of the OX40 agonist ivuxolimab. These receptors all come from an adult with an advanced solid tumor such as melanoma, head and neck, liver or kidney cancer.

For this clone: A read error may produce the germline difference seen at one junction end. The chain carries TRBV10-3 and TRBJ1-2, with TRBD1 as a possible D gene (5 bases). This CDR3 has 12 amino acids. Looked up from germline, CDR1 is ENHRY and CDR2 is SYGVKD. The DNA of the CDR3 is TGTGCCATCACTGAGGGGACCTATGGCTACACCTTC. It codes for CAITEGTYGYTF.

The chain is built from TRBV7-3 and TRBJ2-1; the match to TRBD1 covers 8 bases. The ends lost 0 bases at V and 5 bases at J; junction bases unmatched: 3. This CDR3 is 15 amino acids long. CDR1 and CDR2 (germline): SGHTA, FQGTGA. CDR3 DNA: TGTGCCAGCAGCTTAACGTGGACAGGGAACAATGAGCAGTTCTTC. Translation gives CASSLTWTGNNEQFF.

The chain carries TRBV18 and TRBJ2-5; D possibly uses TRBD1 or TRBD2 (6 bases each). V lost 8 bases to trimming and J lost 3 bases, with 13 bases between them. Germline values: CDR1 KGHSH, CDR2 LQKENI. The CDR3 has 13 residues. This chain's CDR3 is CASLRGREETQYF. The CDR3 coding sequence is TGTGCCAGCCTACGGGGGCGCGAAGAGACCCAGTACTTC.

V and J are TRBV9 and TRBJ2-2; no firm D call. Trimming pared 3 bases from V and 8 bases from J, leaving 14 bases between. CDR3 size: 14 residues. Germline assignment: CDR1 SGDLS and CDR2 YYNGEE. The CDR3: CASSALLVEGELFF. The CDR3 nucleotides are TGTGCCAGCAGCGCCCTTTTGGTTGAGGGGGAGCTGTTTTTT.

The chain is built from TRBV6-1 and TRBJ1-2, with D possibly matching TRBD1 (5 bases). Trimming left V 4 bases short and J 4 bases short, with 19 bases between. This CDR3 contains 16 residues. Germline V lookup: CDR1 MNHNS, CDR2 SASEGT. The CDR3: CASSVGGTDLGYGYTF. CDR3 sequence (DNA): TGTGCCAGCAGTGTTGGGGGGACTGACCTGGGCTATGGCTACACCTTC.

This clone appeared a single time. The J gene is TRBJ1-4, the V gene TRBV5-1; D not certain. Germline CDR1 reads SGHRS; CDR2 reads YFSETQ. V lost 1 base and J 1 base, leaving 5 bases between the germline ends. The CDR3 consists of 14 residues. CDR3 loop: CASSLRETNEKLFF. The CDR3, as DNA: TGCGCCAGCAGCTTGAGGGAAACTAATGAAAAACTGTTTTTT.

The chain joins TRBV11-2 to TRBJ2-1, with 13 positions matching TRBD2. V lost 0 bases to trimming and J lost 7 bases; unmatched junction nucleotides: 15. The germline V gene has CDR1 SGHAT and CDR2 FQNNGV. This CDR3 contains 20 residues. The CDR3 loop is CASSLDRLTSGRFGYNEQFF. The CDR3 bases are TGTGCCAGCAGCTTAGATCGTCTGACTAGCGGGAGGTTTGGGTATAATGAGCAGTTCTTC. The whole variable domain, filled in from reference TRBV11-2 and TRBJ2-1, reads EAGVAQSPRYKIIEKRQSVAFWCNPISGHATLYWYQQILGQGPKLLIQFQNNGVVDDSQLPKDRFSAERLKGVDSTLKIQPAKLEDSAVYLCASSLDRLTSGRFGYNEQFFGPGTRLTVL.

The V and J genes are TRBV6-5 and TRBJ2-7; 9 bases are shared with TRBD2. Germline loops: CDR1 MNHEY, CDR2 SVGAGI. CDR3 length: 15 residues. Germline trimming cut 6 bases from V and 5 bases from J; bases unmatched to any gene: 11. CDR3 DNA: TGTGCCAGCAGAAAGGGCGGGGGGGCCCTCGACGAGCAGTACTTC. It translates to CASRKGGGALDEQYF.

The chain links TRBV7-9 to TRBJ2-5; 12 bases are a match to TRBD1. This CDR3 has 16 residues. Germline trimming cut 5 bases from V and 5 bases from J; bases unmatched to any gene: 9. Looked up from germline, CDR1 is SEHNR and CDR2 is FQNEAQ (reference sequence). The CDR3 here is CASSPGTGGMEETQYF. The DNA for the CDR3 is TGTGCCAGCAGCCCCGGGACAGGGGGCATGGAGGAGACCCAGTACTTC.

The chain recombines TRBV7-2 with TRBJ1-1; TRBD1 matches 9 bases. Germline loops: CDR1 SGHTA, CDR2 FQGNSA. The CDR3 covers 14 residues. V lost 5 bases and J lost 5; bases outside the gene matches: 6. CDR3 sequence reads: CASSIGTGFTEAFF. The CDR3 region has the DNA TGTGCCAGCAGCATCGGGACAGGGTTTACTGAAGCTTTCTTT.

In this sample, this clone turned up once. This chain connects TRBV28 to TRBJ2-7; 9 positions match TRBD1. V dropped 5 bases and J dropped 4; count of bases not matched to a gene: 15. Germline V lookup: CDR1 MDHEN, CDR2 SYDVKM. The CDR3 spans 17 residues. The CDR3 sequence: CASSRPLTGTGPYEQYF. CDR3 bases: TGTGCCAGCAGTCGGCCTCTAACCGGGACAGGGCCATACGAGCAGTACTTC.

V and J are TRBV14 and TRBJ1-1; tentative D call: TRBD1 (5 bases). The CDR3 loop spans 15 amino acids. Germline assignment: CDR1 SGHDN and CDR2 FVKESK. The germline V and J ends were trimmed by 4 bases and 5 bases, with 17 bases remaining between them. CDR3 loop: CASSRPGSWGTEAFF. CDR3 coding DNA: TGTGCCAGCAGCCGCCCGGGGTCCTGGGGGACTGAAGCTTTCTTT. The variable domain in full, with the rest retrieved from reference TRBV14 and TRBJ1-1, is EAGVTQFPSHSVIEKGQTVTLRCDPISGHDNLYWYRRVMGKEIKFLLHFVKESKQDESGMPNNRFLAERTGGTYSTLKVQPAELEDSGVYFCASSRPGSWGTEAFFGQGTRLTVV.

This chain joins TRBV5-1 and TRBJ2-2; 8 nucleotides line up with TRBD2. V gave up 2 bases and J gave up 6 bases; unmatched junction bases: 3. The CDR3 sequence is 14 residues long. Per the germline V gene, CDR1 is SGHRS and CDR2 is YFSETQ. The CDR3 nucleotides are TGCGCCAGCAGCTTTGGACTAGCCTCCGGGGAGCTGTTTTTT. Translation gives CASSFGLASGELFF.

Concerning this clone itself: Germline is not matched at one junction end, which may reflect a read error. The chain links TRBV7-2 to TRBJ2-1; 9 positions agree with TRBD2. Germline V gives CDR1 SGHTA, CDR2 FQGNSA. The CDR3 extends over 15 amino acids. CDR3 sequence reads: CASRLSGGSFNEQFF. CDR3 bases: TGTGCCAGCAGGTTAAGCGGGGGGTCCTTCAATGAGCAGTTCTTC.

This sequence joins TRBV7-2 and TRBJ2-3; no reliable D call. Germline CDR1 is SGHTA and CDR2 is FQGNSA. This CDR3 contains 15 residues. V lost 6 bases, J lost 0 bases, and 13 bases lay in between. This CDR3 is CASSPRALSTDTQYF. For the CDR3, the DNA is TGTGCCAGCAGTCCTAGGGCCCTTAGCACAGATACGCAGTATTTT.

The chain joins TRBV5-8 to TRBJ2-1, with D tentatively TRBD2 (6 bases). This CDR3 is built from 17 residues. Trimming pared 3 bases from V and 1 base from J, leaving 17 bases between. CDR1 and CDR2 from the germline V gene are SGHTS and YDEGEE. The CDR3 DNA is TGTGCCAGCAGCTCTGGTCGCGGGATAGGATCCTACAATGAGCAGTTCTTC. Its translation: CASSSGRGIGSYNEQFF. The entire variable domain, with the rest obtained from reference TRBV5-8 and TRBJ2-1, is as follows: EAGVTQSPTHLIKTRGQQATLRCSPISGHTSVYWYQQALGLGLQFLLWYDEGEERNRGNFPPRFSGRQFPNYSSELNVNALELEDSALYLCASSSGRGIGSYNEQFFGPGTRLTVL.

The chain has TRBV18 and TRBJ1-4; no clear D. Trimming took off 2 bases at V and 8 bases at J, with 9 bases between the two ends. The CDR3 totals 13 residues. Germline assignment: CDR1 KGHSH and CDR2 LQKENI. The CDR3 coding sequence is TGTGCCAGCTCACCAGGGGTAGAGGAAAAACTGTTTTTT. This encodes CASSPGVEEKLFF.

Here the CDR3 reads CASSFSRDIGYGYTF. The CDR3 DNA reads TGTGCCAGCAGTTTTTCCCGGGACATCGGATATGGCTACACCTTC. The chain has TRBV28 and TRBJ1-2; possibly TRBD1 for D (6 bases). The CDR3 is made up of 15 amino acids. The germline V gene has CDR1 MDHEN and CDR2 SYDVKM. Trimming removed 3 bases at V and 5 bases at J, with 16 bases between.

In nucleotides, the CDR3 is TGTGCCAGCAGTTACGACAGCCTTAACTATGGCTACACCTTC. As protein: CASSYDSLNYGYTF. The chain couples TRBV6-5 to TRBJ1-2; D may be TRBD1 (5 bases). The CDR3 length is 14 residues. V was cut by 2 bases and J by 1 base, with 8 bases left in between. Germline CDR1 and CDR2: MNHEY and SVGAGI.